This T cell receptor (beta chain) stems from a study of T-cell memory formation after mild COVID-19. Using its own MiXCR run on the 5' RACE reads, TCRdb lists one record per CDR3 protein. The sample consists of 350,000 to 500,000 distinct CDR3 sequences, around 18% of them appearing once. The length of the CDR3 is 14 residues. Germline V CDR1 and CDR2: MNHNY, SVGAGI (reference sequence). The V and J ends lost 6 bases and 1 base respectively, with 12 bases between them. The origin of this receptor is an adult woman who had mild COVID-19 (a few samples of this study predate the infection). Cell type and time point are not known. The chain has TRBV6-6 and TRBJ1-1, with D maybe TRBD1 (5 bases). The sequenced material came from PBMCs or a T cell subset sorted from them (not recorded which). CDR3 DNA: TGTGCCAGCAGCAGGGACGAATCGAACACTGAAGCTTTCTTT. This gives the protein CASSRDESNTEAFF.